Listed here is a single T cell receptor (beta chain). The antigen is undetermined. In the sorted-subset replicate PCRs, around 0.2 ug DNA, around 30,000 T cell genomes, was used. The assay was immunoSEQ multiplex PCR, and TCRdb's table has in-frame clones only and misses some. The sample holds some 2,500,000 clones; 93% are singletons and the top ten take more than 0.35%. In the CD4+ fraction, cells were divided into CD45RA+ naive and CD45RA-negative memory subsets. This record comes from a study of shared clonotypes between healthy human individuals. Notes on the study in general: The study found about 5% of naive CD4 clonotypes shared across several donors. Investigators collected only blood, and repertoires in tissues likely differ.

V lost 4 bases and J lost 5, with 11 bases in between. CDR1 MDHEN and CDR2 SYDVKM come from the germline V gene. CDR3 length equals 13 residues. The material sequenced was naive CD4+ T cells from PBMCs. Subset denoted: CD45RA+ positively selected. This chain links TRBV28 with TRBJ1-1; D is uncertain. The clonotype was recovered from a man aged 18-30 years in good health. Some clones in this sample may be carry-over from other donors' samples. The CDR3 here is CASSSPLKTEAFF. The CDR3 DNA follows: TGTGCCAGCAGTTCCCCCCTCAAGACTGAAGCTTTCTTT.